The present T cell receptor (beta chain) was sequenced within a study of Graves' ophthalmopathy and Graves' hyperthyroidism. Broader study findings: Ophthalmopathy progression cases were predicted by the model with 70% to 71% sensitivity and approximately 74% specificity.

In this cohort's terms, stable hyperthyroidism meant no ophthalmopathy by 18 months of follow-up. Included hyperthyroidism patients were aged 18 to 65 and newly diagnosed (under 2 months' duration). This clonotype has a count of ten or more. The antigen is undetermined. The CDR3 length is 15 residues. V was shortened by 2 bases and J by 0 bases, with 10 bases between the two germline ends. CDR1 is MDHEN, CDR2 SYDVKM, per germline. Investigators amplified TCR beta CDR3 regions from RNA transcripts. RT-PCR was first run with HTBI primers, then multiplex PCR in a second round. TCRdb recomputed calls from the multiplex PCR reads with MiXCR, one row per CDR3 protein. The sample records about 400,000 distinct CDR3 sequences, 15% being singletons.

The receptor's source is a woman aged 18-29 years with stable Graves' hyperthyroidism. This rearrangement joins TRBV28 to TRBJ1-1; D is possibly TRBD1 (6 bases). Material: peripheral blood. CDR3: CASSLITGMNTEAFF. The CDR3 DNA follows: TGTGCCAGCAGTTTAATTACAGGGATGAACACTGAAGCTTTCTTT. The variable domain in full, with the rest retrieved from reference TRBV28 and TRBJ1-1, is DVKVTQSSRYLVKRTGEKVFLECVQDMDHENMFWYRQDPGLGLRLIYFSYDVKMKEKGDIPEGYSVSREKKERFSLILESASTNQTSMYLCASSLITGMNTEAFFGQGTRLTVV.